The 25 T cell receptor beta chains below all came from one sample that was sequenced in a study of a mutant IDH1 vaccine in newly diagnosed glioma. The antigens of these receptors remain unknown. The time point denotes: week 11, during vaccination. Every vaccination contained 300 ug of the mutant IDH1 20-mer peptide and was paired with topical imiquimod. The protocol was immunoSEQ multiplex PCR, while the TCRdb copy is restricted to in-frame clones and leaves out a portion. This sample has 50,000 to 75,000 clones, with roughly 80% found just once. Sequencing used PBMCs, obtained from a glioma patient whose treatment included an IDH1 peptide vaccine. These TCRs come from a middle-aged man with glioma.

This clone has a single count. The chain is built from TRBV9 and TRBJ1-2, with a tentative D call TRBD1 (6 bases). The germline V gene encodes CDR1 SGDLS and CDR2 YYNGEE. The CDR3 is 13 residues long. The ends were cut back, 0 bases at V and 8 bases at J, with 11 bases in the middle. CDR3 in amino acids: CASSVGQAQGYTF. The CDR3 coding sequence is TGTGCCAGCAGCGTAGGACAGGCCCAGGGCTACACCTTC.

V is TRBV18 and J is TRBJ1-1; D is possibly TRBD1 (5 bases). This CDR3 region has 16 residues. Trimming took 3 bases from V and 1 from J, leaving 15 bases between them. The germline gives CDR1 KGHSH, CDR2 LQKENI. The CDR3 sequence is CASSPPTDDRNTEAFF. DNA of the CDR3: TGTGCCAGCTCACCTCCGACCGACGACAGGAACACTGAAGCTTTCTTT.

The chain has TRBV19 and TRBJ2-7; 7 nucleotides match TRBD2. V shed 7 bases and J 7 bases; nucleotides not matched to a gene: 13. CDR3 size: 14 residues. Germline-derived CDR1 and CDR2 are LNHDA and SQIVND (reference sequence). The CDR3 reads CASKTTAGMYEQYF. CDR3 DNA sequence: TGTGCCAGTAAGACCACAGCGGGAATGTATGAGCAGTACTTC. Supplemented by reference TRBV19 and TRBJ2-7, the full variable domain reads DGGITQSPKYLFRKEGQNVTLSCEQNLNHDAMYWYRQDPGQGLRLIYYSQIVNDFQKGDIAEGYSVSREKKESFPLTVTSAQKNPTAFYLCASKTTAGMYEQYFGPGTRLTVT.

The J gene is TRBJ2-7, the V gene TRBV11-2; 8 nucleotides align to TRBD1. Germline V gene data show CDR1 as SGHAT and CDR2 as FQNNGV. This CDR3 is built from 13 residues. V was clipped by 5 bases and J by 6 bases; unmatched bases: 6. The CDR3 reads CASSTGQGFEQYF. The CDR3 DNA reads as TGTGCCAGCAGCACAGGACAGGGCTTCGAGCAGTACTTC.

This chain uses TRBV20-1 with TRBJ2-3; no definite D call. The CDR3 loop spans 11 amino acids. Trimming removed 3 bases at V and 5 bases at J, with 6 bases between. Germline V gives CDR1 DFQATT, CDR2 SNEGSKA (reference sequence). The CDR3 spells CSASPRDTQYF. The CDR3 DNA is TGCAGTGCTAGTCCACGAGATACGCAGTATTTT.

This clone was observed once. The chain is built from TRBV13 and TRBJ1-3; D possibly corresponds to TRBD1 (5 bases). V was clipped by 5 bases and J by 4 bases, with 15 bases between them. CDR3 length: 15 amino acids. The germline CDR1 and CDR2 sequences are PRHDT and FYEKMQ (reference sequence). The CDR3 is CASSLVGVRGNTIYF. CDR3 nucleotide sequence: TGTGCCAGCAGCCTTGTGGGGGTGAGAGGAAACACCATATATTTT. The full variable domain, completed using reference TRBV13 and TRBJ1-3, is AAGVIQSPRHLIKEKRETATLKCYPIPRHDTVYWYQQGPGQDPQFLISFYEKMQSDKGSIPDRFSAQQFSDYHSELNMSSLELGDSALYFCASSLVGVRGNTIYFGEGSWLTVV.

The chain has TRBV7-9 and TRBJ2-3; 8 nucleotides align to TRBD2. The length of the CDR3 is 16 residues. Germline V gives CDR1 SEHNR, CDR2 FQNEAQ (reference sequence). V lost 1 base, J lost 4 bases, and 7 bases stayed unmatched. The CDR3 DNA is TGTGCCAGCAGCTTAGAAGGGACTAGGGATTCAGATACGCAGTATTTT. This translates into CASSLEGTRDSDTQYF.

This chain joins TRBV19 and TRBJ1-1, with D uncertain. Germline V CDR1 and CDR2: LNHDA, SQIVND (reference sequence). This CDR3 comprises 12 residues. Trimming took 3 bases from V and 7 from J, leaving 9 bases between them. DNA of the CDR3: TGTGCCAGTAGTATTTCAGCCCTTGAAGCTTTCTTT. This sequence encodes CASSISALEAFF.

This clone was detected only a few times. The genes are TRBV2 and TRBJ2-3; 7 bases map to TRBD1. The germline gives CDR1 SNHLY, CDR2 FYNNEI. CDR3 length equals 13 residues. Trimming at V came to 6 bases and at J to 4 bases, leaving 4 bases not matched to a gene. CDR3: CASSNTGADTQYF. For the CDR3, the DNA is TGTGCCAGCAGCAACACAGGGGCAGATACGCAGTATTTT. The whole variable domain, filled in from reference TRBV2 and TRBJ2-3, reads EPEVTQTPSHQVTQMGQEVILRCVPISNHLYFYWYRQILGQKVEFLVSFYNNEISEKSEIFDDQFSVERPDGSNFTLKIRSTKLEDSAMYFCASSNTGADTQYFGPGTRLTVL.

The chain employs TRBV12-5 and TRBJ2-3, with 11 bases aligning to TRBD2. Per germline, CDR1 LGHNT and CDR2 FRNRAP. The CDR3 length is 16 residues. The J segment lost 2 bases and the V segment lost 6 bases, leaving 7 bases of the junction unmatched. DNA for the CDR3: TGTGCTAGTGGCACCGGGACTAGCGGATTCACAGATACGCAGTATTTT. It specifies CASGTGTSGFTDTQYF.

The chain is built from TRBV6-1 and TRBJ2-7; D call uncertain. The CDR3 consists of 14 residues. In germline, CDR1 is MNHNS, CDR2 SASEGT. The V end was cut by 4 bases, the J end by 0 bases, with 10 bases between. The DNA for the CDR3 is TGTGCCAGCAGTGTGGGCTTTACCTCCTACGAGCAGTACTTC. Translated: CASSVGFTSYEQYF.

This chain joins TRBV6-5 and TRBJ1-1, with D maybe TRBD1 (5 bases). The germline gives CDR1 MNHEY, CDR2 SVGAGI. The CDR3 has 14 amino acids. V lost 6 bases, J lost 5 bases, and 16 bases lay in between. In nucleotides, the CDR3 is TGTGCCAGCAGCACGCCGGGGGTATCGACTGAAGCTTTCTTT. The encoded protein is CASSTPGVSTEAFF.

By sample fraction, this clone is medium-sized. The genes are TRBV6-1 and TRBJ2-3; 10 bases line up with TRBD2. The CDR3 contains 15 residues. V shed 7 bases and J 6 bases; nucleotides not matched to a gene: 10. Looked up from germline, CDR1 is MNHNS and CDR2 is SASEGT. The CDR3 sequence: CASTLGAGGPDTQYF. The DNA of the CDR3 is TGTGCCAGCACTTTGGGAGCGGGGGGGCCTGATACGCAGTATTTT.

This chain connects TRBV28 to TRBJ2-3; D unresolved. Germline V gene sequence: CDR1 MDHEN, CDR2 SYDVKM. V was shortened by 7 bases and J by 3 bases, with 8 bases between the two germline ends. This CDR3 region has 12 residues. DNA for the CDR3: TGTGCCAGCAACACTCCTACAGATACGCAGTATTTT. This sequence encodes CASNTPTDTQYF.

The chain carries TRBV5-4 and TRBJ2-5, with D tentatively TRBD1 or TRBD2 (5 bases each). The CDR3 runs 14 residues. Trimming pared 4 bases from V and 2 bases from J, leaving 12 bases between. CDR1 and CDR2 (germline): SGHNT, YYREEE (reference sequence). In nucleotides, the CDR3 is TGTGCCAGCAGCCTCGGGACCTTACAAGAGACCCAGTACTTC. Translation gives CASSLGTLQETQYF.

The chain carries TRBV2 and TRBJ2-7; 9 bases agree with TRBD2. Germline CDR1 SNHLY, CDR2 FYNNEI. The CDR3 covers 13 residues. J was trimmed by 1 base and V by 7 bases; bases with no gene match: 2. CDR3 nucleotide sequence: TGTGCCAGCACCAGCGGGAGGTCCTACGAGCAGTACTTC. Protein product: CASTSGRSYEQYF.

The V and J genes are TRBV5-1 and TRBJ2-5; weak D call: TRBD2 (5 bases). The CDR3 has 15 residues. Looked up from germline, CDR1 is SGHRS and CDR2 is YFSETQ. Trimming removed 4 bases from V and 1 base from J, with 14 bases in between. In nucleotides, the CDR3 is TGCGCCAGCAGCACGGGATTTTTAGTCCAAGAGACCCAGTACTTC. Amino acids: CASSTGFLVQETQYF.

This chain uses TRBV29-1 with TRBJ2-7; D could derive from TRBD1 or TRBD2 (5 bases each). Germline-derived CDR1 and CDR2 are SQVTM and ANQGSEA. CDR3 length: 13 amino acids. V lost 4 bases and J 4 bases, leaving 14 bases between the germline ends. The CDR3 protein is CSVAGGATYEQYF. The CDR3 coding sequence is TGCAGCGTTGCTGGGGGAGCAACGTACGAGCAGTACTTC.

The chain combines TRBV28 with TRBJ2-7; no firm D call. The V and J ends lost 3 bases and 3 bases respectively, with 12 bases between them. The CDR3 has 14 residues. Germline CDR1 reads MDHEN; CDR2 reads SYDVKM. CDR3 amino acids: CASSLNAGFYEQYF. DNA of the CDR3: TGTGCCAGCAGTTTGAACGCCGGATTCTACGAGCAGTACTTC.

The sample holds one count of this clone. The gene calls are TRBV5-1 and TRBJ1-1, with D uncertain. The CDR3 has 13 residues. The ends were cut back, 4 bases at V and 3 bases at J, with 10 bases in the middle. Germline V lookup: CDR1 SGHRS, CDR2 YFSETQ. The CDR3 here is CASSANWDTEAFF. Here the CDR3 DNA reads TGCGCCAGCAGCGCGAACTGGGACACTGAAGCTTTCTTT.

A few counts support this clone. V gene TRBV6-5 combines with J gene TRBJ1-1; 7 bases line up with TRBD1. V shed 7 bases, J shed 8 bases, and the junction held 7 bases outside the gene matches. The germline gives CDR1 MNHEY, CDR2 SVGAGI. CDR3 length: 12 amino acids. In DNA form, the CDR3 reads TGTGCCAGCACCCTACCACAGGGGGAAGCTTTCTTT. Its protein product is CASTLPQGEAFF.

The rearrangement links TRBV9 to TRBJ2-7; D possibly uses TRBD1 or TRBD2 (7 bases each). Germline V CDR1 and CDR2: SGDLS, YYNGEE. Trimming took 4 bases from V and 0 from J, leaving 14 bases between them. The CDR3 extends over 15 amino acids. This chain's CDR3 is CASSSRGTDSYEQYF. CDR3 DNA sequence: TGTGCCAGCAGCTCGCGGGGGACAGACTCCTACGAGCAGTACTTC.

This clone is a singleton in its sample. V usage is TRBV2 and J usage is TRBJ1-1; TRBD1 matches at 7 bases. The germline gives CDR1 SNHLY, CDR2 FYNNEI. The CDR3 totals 13 residues. V was pared by 6 bases and J by 1 base, with 2 bases of the junction left unmatched. The chain's CDR3 is CASRWDRNTEAFF. CDR3 nucleotide sequence: TGTGCCAGCAGGTGGGACAGGAACACTGAAGCTTTCTTT.

This clone was seen a few times. The DNA of the CDR3 is TGTGCCAGCAAGGGGGGTGTTGAAGCTTTCTTT. Encoded protein: CASKGGVEAFF. The chain combines TRBV2 with TRBJ1-1, with D possibly matching TRBD1 (6 bases). Germline V CDR1 and CDR2: SNHLY, FYNNEI. The V and J ends lost 7 bases and 7 bases respectively, with 10 bases between them. The CDR3 loop spans 11 amino acids.

This clone was seen a handful of times. In nucleotides, the CDR3 is TGTGCCAGTAGGGTTGGCAATCAGCCCCAGCATTTT. It translates to CASRVGNQPQHF. This rearrangement joins TRBV19 to TRBJ1-5, with unresolved D. CDR1 LNHDA and CDR2 SQIVND come from the germline V gene (reference sequence). This CDR3 has 12 amino acids. V was cut by 6 bases and J by 2 bases, with 5 bases left in between.